These 13 T cell receptor beta chains came from one sample sequenced in a study of blood T cell repertoires in COVID-19 (dated by TCRdb to the early 2020s). Libraries were made using the immunoSEQ multiplex PCR assay. TCRdb retrieved this table from immuneACCESS and kept in-frame rearrangements only. Not all clones are present; in checked studies, unresolved V genes account for under half, and no reason is known for the remainder. In all, the sample holds over 30,000 clones, and roughly 90% of those were seen once. The top ten hold about an eighth of the sample. Sequenced input: peripheral blood. These receptors were obtained from a human donor in a cohort sampled during active COVID-19.

This clone came up a few times. The V gene is TRBV27, the J gene TRBJ2-5; D is uncertain. Germline CDR1 is MNHEY and CDR2 is SMNVEV (reference sequence). V dropped 5 bases and J dropped 2 bases, with 12 bases sitting between them. The CDR3 contains 14 residues. CDR3 bases: TGTGCCAGCAGTGACCGGAGTGGGCAAGAGACCCAGTACTTC. It yields the protein CASSDRSGQETQYF.

The chain combines TRBV10-1 with TRBJ2-7; no definite D call. The CDR3 is 12 residues long. V shed 4 bases and J shed 0 bases, with 4 bases lying between them. Germline CDR1 WNHNN, CDR2 SYGVQD (reference sequence). For the CDR3, the DNA is TGCGCCAGCAGTGCGAGCTCCTACGAGCAGTACTTC. The encoded protein is CASSASSYEQYF.

The rearrangement links TRBV7-2 to TRBJ2-7; 8 bases agree with TRBD1. Germline CDR1 SGHTA, CDR2 FQGNSA. This CDR3 region has 16 residues. Trimming at V came to 4 bases and at J to 2 bases, leaving 10 bases not matched to a gene. CDR3 DNA: TGTGCCAGCAGCTCTTCCTTGGACAGGGCTACCTACGAGCAGTACTTC. Translation gives CASSSSLDRATYEQYF.

The chain carries TRBV27 and TRBJ2-5, with TRBD2 identical over 7 bases. CDR3 size: 14 residues. CDR1 is MNHEY and CDR2 is SMNVEV in the germline V gene (reference sequence). V was clipped by 7 bases and J by 5 bases; unmatched bases: 10. CDR3 protein: CASTNSGSGETQYF. Written as DNA, the CDR3 is TGTGCCAGCACTAATAGCGGGTCGGGGGAGACCCAGTACTTC.

This chain connects TRBV27 to TRBJ1-2; D gene uncertain. This CDR3 contains 12 residues. Germline loops: CDR1 MNHEY, CDR2 SMNVEV (reference sequence). Trimming took off 2 bases at V and 10 bases at J, with 11 bases between the two ends. The CDR3 nucleotides are TGTGCCAGCAGTTTAAGAACGGTTTACTACACCTTC. Amino acids: CASSLRTVYYTF.

The chain recombines TRBV5-1 with TRBJ2-1; possibly TRBD1 for D (5 bases). V lost 4 bases to trimming and J lost 0 bases, with 17 bases between them. Germline assignment: CDR1 SGHRS and CDR2 YFSETQ. The length of the CDR3 is 17 residues. CDR3 region: CASSRTPGRVSYNEQFF. The CDR3 DNA reads as TGCGCCAGCAGCCGCACCCCAGGGCGTGTCTCCTACAATGAGCAGTTCTTC.

This clone was observed a single time. The chain has TRBV29-1 and TRBJ1-1; D is unresolved. Germline values: CDR1 SQVTM, CDR2 ANQGSEA. The germline V and J ends were trimmed by 8 bases and 4 bases, with 8 bases remaining between them. The CDR3 sequence is 10 residues long. This chain's CDR3 is CSCTRTEAFF. The CDR3 nucleotides read TGCAGCTGTACTCGCACTGAAGCTTTCTTT.

The chain recombines TRBV7-2 with TRBJ1-1; the D gene is possibly TRBD1 (6 bases). The CDR3 runs 15 residues. V lost 6 bases and J 2 bases, leaving 16 bases between the germline ends. The germline CDR1 and CDR2 sequences are SGHTA and FQGNSA. CDR3 loop: CASREDRRLNTEAFF. The DNA of the CDR3 is TGTGCCAGCAGGGAAGACAGGAGACTCAACACTGAAGCTTTCTTT.

This chain links TRBV18 with TRBJ2-7; TRBD1 is a possible D gene (5 bases). The V and J ends lost 1 base and 0 bases respectively, with 10 bases between them. Germline V lookup: CDR1 KGHSH, CDR2 LQKENI. The CDR3 contains 15 residues. CDR3 loop: CASSPRATGSYEQYF. The CDR3 DNA sequence: TGTGCCAGCTCACCACGCGCCACAGGCTCCTACGAGCAGTACTTC.

The chain links TRBV14 to TRBJ1-2; the match to TRBD1 covers 7 bases. Trimming took 4 bases from V and 2 from J; bases not matched to a gene: 7. The length of the CDR3 is 15 residues. Germline values: CDR1 SGHDN, CDR2 FVKESK. CDR3 coding DNA: TGTGCCAGCAGCCCTCCGGGACAGACCAACTATGGCTACACCTTC. Protein product: CASSPPGQTNYGYTF.

This chain joins TRBV6-4 and TRBJ2-3; TRBD1 aligns across 7 bases. CDR3 size: 15 residues. Germline loops: CDR1 MRHNA, CDR2 SNTAGT. The junction had 5 bases not matched to a gene; V was cut back by 5 bases and J by 0 bases. CDR3 sequence reads: CASSYRGSSTDTQYF. CDR3 nucleotide sequence: TGTGCCAGCAGTTACAGGGGATCTAGCACAGATACGCAGTATTTT.

CDR3 residues: CASSLFSGRVTTDTQYF. In DNA form, the CDR3 reads TGTGCCAGCAGCCTCTTTAGCGGGAGGGTTACCACAGATACGCAGTATTTT. The V gene is TRBV11-2, the J gene TRBJ2-3; 11 bases are shared with TRBD2. Germline V gene sequence: CDR1 SGHAT, CDR2 FQNNGV. Losses at the gene ends were 5 bases for V and 2 bases for J; bases not matched to a gene: 9. This CDR3 region has 17 residues.

The genes are TRBV18 and TRBJ2-7, with a weak D call TRBD1 (6 bases). The germline V gene encodes CDR1 KGHSH and CDR2 LQKENI. The germline V and J ends were trimmed by 6 bases and 6 bases, with 12 bases remaining between them. CDR3 size: 12 residues. The CDR3 DNA reads as TGTGCCAGCTCCCCTGGGGGCGGCGAGCAGTACTTC. Translated: CASSPGGGEQYF.